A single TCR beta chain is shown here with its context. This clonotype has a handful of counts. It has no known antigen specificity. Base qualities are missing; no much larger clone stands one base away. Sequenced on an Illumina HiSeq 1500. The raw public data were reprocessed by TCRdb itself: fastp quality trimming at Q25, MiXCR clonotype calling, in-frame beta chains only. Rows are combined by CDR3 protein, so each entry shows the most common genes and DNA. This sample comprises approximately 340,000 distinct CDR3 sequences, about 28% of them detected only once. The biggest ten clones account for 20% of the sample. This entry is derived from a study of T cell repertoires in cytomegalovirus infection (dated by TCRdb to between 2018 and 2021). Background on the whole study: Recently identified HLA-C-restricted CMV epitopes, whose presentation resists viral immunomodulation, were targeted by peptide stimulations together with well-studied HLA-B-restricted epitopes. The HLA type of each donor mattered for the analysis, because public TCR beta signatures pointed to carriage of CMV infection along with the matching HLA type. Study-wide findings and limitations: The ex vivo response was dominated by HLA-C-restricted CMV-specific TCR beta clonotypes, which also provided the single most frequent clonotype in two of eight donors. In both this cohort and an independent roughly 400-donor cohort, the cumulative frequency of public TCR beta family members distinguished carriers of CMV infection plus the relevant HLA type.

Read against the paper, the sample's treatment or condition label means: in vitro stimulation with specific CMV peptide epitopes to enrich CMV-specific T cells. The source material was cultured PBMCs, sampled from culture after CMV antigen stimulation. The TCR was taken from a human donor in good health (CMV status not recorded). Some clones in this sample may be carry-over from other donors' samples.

The bases are TGTGCCAGCAGCTTACACACAGATACGCAGTATTTT. It codes for CASSLHTDTQYF. The V and J genes are TRBV7-2 and TRBJ2-3, with the D gene call left open. Taken from cysteine to phenylalanine, the CDR3 has 12 residues. The only DNA kept is the CDR3, 36 bases in frame from the first base. V gives up 2 bases and J gives up 2 bases, and the segment between their germline ends measures 2 bases. CDR1 and CDR2 were assigned from the germline V gene as SGHTA and FQGNSA.